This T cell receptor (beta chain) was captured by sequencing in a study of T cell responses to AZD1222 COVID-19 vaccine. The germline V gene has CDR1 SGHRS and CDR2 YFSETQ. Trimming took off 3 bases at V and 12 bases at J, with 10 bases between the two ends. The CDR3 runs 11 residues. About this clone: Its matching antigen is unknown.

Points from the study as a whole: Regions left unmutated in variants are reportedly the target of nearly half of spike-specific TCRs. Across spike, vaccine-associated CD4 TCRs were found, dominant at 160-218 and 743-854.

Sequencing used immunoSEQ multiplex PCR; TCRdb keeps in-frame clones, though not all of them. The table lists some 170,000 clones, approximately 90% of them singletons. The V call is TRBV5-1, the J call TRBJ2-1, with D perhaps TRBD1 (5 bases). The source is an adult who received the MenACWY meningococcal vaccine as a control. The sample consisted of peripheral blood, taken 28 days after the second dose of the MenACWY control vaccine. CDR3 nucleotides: TGCGCCAGCAGCTCCTCTACAGGGCAGTTCTTC. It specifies CASSSSTGQFF.